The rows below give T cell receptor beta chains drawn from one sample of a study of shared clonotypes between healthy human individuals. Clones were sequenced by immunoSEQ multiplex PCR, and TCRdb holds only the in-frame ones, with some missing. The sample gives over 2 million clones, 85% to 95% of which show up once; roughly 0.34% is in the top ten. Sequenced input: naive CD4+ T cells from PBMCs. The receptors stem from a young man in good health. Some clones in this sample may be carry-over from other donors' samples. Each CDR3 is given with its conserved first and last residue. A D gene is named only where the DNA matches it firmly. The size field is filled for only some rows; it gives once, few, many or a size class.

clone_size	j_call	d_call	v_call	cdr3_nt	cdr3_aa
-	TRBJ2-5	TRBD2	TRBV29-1	TGCAGCGTTGAATGGCGGGAGACGGTCGGGACCCAGTACTTC	CSVEWRETVGTQYF
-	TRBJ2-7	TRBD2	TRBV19	TGTGCCAGTAGTATAGAATACGGGACTAGCGACCCCAACTCCTACGAGCAGTACTTC	CASSIEYGTSDPNSYEQYF
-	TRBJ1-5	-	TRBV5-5	TGTGCCAGCAGCCGGACTGATAATCAGCCCCAGCATTTT	CASSRTDNQPQHF
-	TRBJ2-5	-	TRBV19	TGTGCCAGTAGTATAGGGGAAGAGACCCAGTACTTC	CASSIGEETQYF
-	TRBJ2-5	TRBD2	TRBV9	TGTGCCAGCAGCATGGGACTAGCGGGAGATGTCTTAGAGACCCAGTACTTC	CASSMGLAGDVLETQYF
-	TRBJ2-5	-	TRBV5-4	TGTGCCAGCAGCTCCCGAGACCTTGGGGAGACCCAGTACTTC	CASSSRDLGETQYF
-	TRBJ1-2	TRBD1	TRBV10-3	TGTGCCATCAGTGAGGTCAGGGGGGACTTTGGCTACACCTTC	CAISEVRGDFGYTF
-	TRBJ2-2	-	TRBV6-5	TGTGCCAGCAGTTCACCGAACACCGGGGAGCTGTTTTTT	CASSSPNTGELFF
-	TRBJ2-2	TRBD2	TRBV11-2	TGTGCCAGCAAACTAGCGGGAGGGCCCAACACCGGGGAGCTGTTTTTT	CASKLAGGPNTGELFF
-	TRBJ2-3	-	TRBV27	TGTGCCAGCAGGGACAGACCCTTCACAGATACGCAGTATTTT	CASRDRPFTDTQYF
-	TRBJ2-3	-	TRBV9	TGTGCCAGCAGCGTATCGGGGAGGAGGGGAGATACGCAGTATTTT	CASSVSGRRGDTQYF
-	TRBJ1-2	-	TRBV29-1	TGCAGCGTTGCCAGGGGTGACTATGGCTACACCTTC	CSVARGDYGYTF
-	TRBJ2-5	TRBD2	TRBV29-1	TGCAGCGTTGTCGCCGGGGGGGAGACCCAGTACTTC	CSVVAGGETQYF
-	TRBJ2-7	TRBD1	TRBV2	TGTGCCAGCGGGTATACAGGGGGCCTCTCCGGGCAGTACTTC	CASGYTGGLSGQYF
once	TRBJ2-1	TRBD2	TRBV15	TGTGCCACCAGCAGAACTCTTGGCGGGAGGGTTTCGGGATACAATGAGCAGTTCTTC	CATSRTLGGRVSGYNEQFF
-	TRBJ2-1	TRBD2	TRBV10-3	TGTGCCATCAGTGGGACTAGCTCCTACAATGAGCAGTTCTTC	CAISGTSSYNEQFF
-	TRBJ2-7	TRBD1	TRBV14	TGTGCCAGCAGCGGGACAGGGTCCTGGATGGTAAGAGAGCAGTACTTC	CASSGTGSWMVREQYF
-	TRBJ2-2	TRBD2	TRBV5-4	TGTGCCAGCAGCTCCGGGACTAGCGGGAGATCCGGGGAGCTGTTTTTT	CASSSGTSGRSGELFF
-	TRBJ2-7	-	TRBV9	TGTGCCAGCAGCGCGACCCAGGTTGGCGAGCAGTACTTC	CASSATQVGEQYF
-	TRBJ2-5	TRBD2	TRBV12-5	TGTGCTAGTCGGAAAGATAGCGGGAGGATTCAAGAGACCCAGTACTTC	CASRKDSGRIQETQYF
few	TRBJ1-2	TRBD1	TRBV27	TGTGCCAGCAGTTTAGACAGGGGCAGAAGTGGCTACACCTTC	CASSLDRGRSGYTF
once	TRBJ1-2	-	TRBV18	TGTGCCAGCTCACCACCGGGGCAGGGCGGGAATGGCTACACCTTC	CASSPPGQGGNGYTF
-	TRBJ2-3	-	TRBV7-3	TGTGCCAGCAGCTTAACGATGACTACCACAGATACGCAGTATTTT	CASSLTMTTTDTQYF
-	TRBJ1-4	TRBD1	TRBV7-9	TGTGCCAGCAGCTTAGGTAGTGGGACAGGGGGCGATGAAAAACTGTTTTTT	CASSLGSGTGGDEKLFF
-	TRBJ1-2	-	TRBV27	TGTGCCAGCAGTCGGGTGGGCGCCGGCTATGGCTACACCTTC	CASSRVGAGYGYTF
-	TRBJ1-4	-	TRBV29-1	TGCAGCGGTTCAGGGGCGGCTAATGAAAAACTGTTTTTT	CSGSGAANEKLFF
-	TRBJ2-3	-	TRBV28	TGTGCCAGCGCAGGGTCCGGCACAGATACGCAGTATTTT	CASAGSGTDTQYF
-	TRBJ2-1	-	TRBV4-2	TGTGCCAGCAGCCAAGAGGGGATCCGTGGGGACATCGACAATGAGCAGTTCTTC	CASSQEGIRGDIDNEQFF
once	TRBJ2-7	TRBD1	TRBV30	TGTGCCTGGAGAGACTCTTTTGGACAGGGTATGGTATCGAACGAGCAGTACTTC	CAWRDSFGQGMVSNEQYF
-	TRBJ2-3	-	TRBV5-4	TGTGCCAGCAGACGGACCGGGACTGGTCCCACAGATACGCAGTATTTT	CASRRTGTGPTDTQYF
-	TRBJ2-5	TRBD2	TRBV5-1	TGCGCCAGCAGCTTTCGGGCTAGCGGGAGTCTTAGGGGAGAGACCCAGTACTTC	CASSFRASGSLRGETQYF
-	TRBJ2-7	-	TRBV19	TGTGCCAGTAGTGTGTTGGGGTCCTACGAGCAGTACTTC	CASSVLGSYEQYF
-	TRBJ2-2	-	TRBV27	TGTGCCAGCAGCCAAAGGGCCCCGTGGCAGGGAGGGAACACCGGGGAGCTGTTTTTT	CASSQRAPWQGGNTGELFF
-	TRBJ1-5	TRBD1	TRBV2	TGTGCCAGGGGAGGTGGACAGGGGGGGCAGCCCCAGCATTTT	CARGGGQGGQPQHF
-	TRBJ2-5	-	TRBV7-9	TGTGCCAGCAGCTTAGGGCAGGGTGTAGGGGAGACCCAGTACTTC	CASSLGQGVGETQYF
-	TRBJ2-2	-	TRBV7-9	TGTGCCAGCAGCTTTCCCAGGGGAAGGAACACCGGGGAGCTGTTTTTT	CASSFPRGRNTGELFF
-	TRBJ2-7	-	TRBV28	TGTGCCAGCAGGCCTCCCAGGGGTGGAGGGTACGAGCAGTACTTC	CASRPPRGGGYEQYF
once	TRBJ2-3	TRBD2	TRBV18	TGTGCCAGCTCACCACCGGATCGGGAGGGCGCAGATACGCAGTATTTT	CASSPPDREGADTQYF
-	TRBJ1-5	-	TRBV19	TGTGCCAGTAGTGGCCGGGAAATCAATCAGCCCCAGCATTTT	CASSGREINQPQHF
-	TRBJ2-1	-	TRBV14	TGTGCCAGCAGCCCGATCGCGATGTGGCAGTTCTTC	CASSPIAMWQFF
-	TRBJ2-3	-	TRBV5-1	TGCGCCAGCAGCTTGCAGCTAGCCCCCACAGATACGCAGTATTTT	CASSLQLAPTDTQYF
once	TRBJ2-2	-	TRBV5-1	TGCGCCAGCAGCTTGCCCGAGGGGGAGCTGTTTTTT	CASSLPEGELFF
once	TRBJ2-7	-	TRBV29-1	TGCAGCGTTGTGGATGCGTATGAAAGGGTCAATTACGAGCAGTACTTC	CSVVDAYERVNYEQYF
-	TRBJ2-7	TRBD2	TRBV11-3	TGTGCCAGCAGCCACGGACTAGCGGGAGGGGAGCAGTACTTC	CASSHGLAGGEQYF
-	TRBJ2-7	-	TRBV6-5	TGTGCCAGCATGCGGCTAGACATGGACGAGCAGTACTTC	CASMRLDMDEQYF
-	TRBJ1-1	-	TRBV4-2	TGTGCCAGCAGCCCGGGTCCACAGGGAGGCACTGAAGCTTTCTTT	CASSPGPQGGTEAFF
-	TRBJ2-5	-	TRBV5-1	TGCGCCAGCGAACCCGGGGGCGGTGAGACCCAGTACTTC	CASEPGGGETQYF
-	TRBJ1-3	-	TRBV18	TGTGCCAGCTCACCTCAGGGTACTGGAAACACCATATATTTT	CASSPQGTGNTIYF
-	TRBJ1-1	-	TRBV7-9	TGTGCCAGCAGCTTAGCCGCTCTTAAGAACACTGAAGCTTTCTTT	CASSLAALKNTEAFF
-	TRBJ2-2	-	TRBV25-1	TGTGCCAGCAGTGAAAATAAGGGGACGAACACCGGGGAGCTGTTTTTT	CASSENKGTNTGELFF
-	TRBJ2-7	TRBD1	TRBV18	TGTGCCAGCACTTGGGACAGGTTCTACGAGCAGTACTTC	CASTWDRFYEQYF
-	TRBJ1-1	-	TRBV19	TGTGCCAGTAGTATAGGAGAAGGGAGGAACACTGAAGCTTTCTTT	CASSIGEGRNTEAFF
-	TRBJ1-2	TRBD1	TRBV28	TGTGCCAGCAGTTCCCAATGGGACAGTTTCGTCTATGGCTACACCTTC	CASSSQWDSFVYGYTF
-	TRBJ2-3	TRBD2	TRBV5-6	TGTGCCAGCAGCTTCCGAGGGCTAGCGGGTACCCTCACAGATACGCAGTATTTT	CASSFRGLAGTLTDTQYF
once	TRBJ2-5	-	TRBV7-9	TGTGCCAGCAGCTTAGGCCTAGGAGAGACCCAGTACTTC	CASSLGLGETQYF
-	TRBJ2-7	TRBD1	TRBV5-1	TGCGCCAGCAGTCTTGGGACAGGGAACTACGAGCAGTACTTC	CASSLGTGNYEQYF